This T cell receptor (beta chain) was sequenced for a study of blood T cell repertoires in COVID-19. V was clipped by 0 bases and J by 10 bases, with 10 bases between them. The CDR3 sequence is 13 residues long. From germline, CDR1 is MNHEY and CDR2 SVGAGI. Clones were read by immunoSEQ multiplex PCR, and TCRdb kept only the in-frame ones, dropping some. The data contain about 68,000 clones, 75% to 85% of them singletons. The V call is TRBV6-5, the J call TRBJ2-1; maybe TRBD2 (5 bases). Source material: peripheral blood. The clonotype comes from a man aged 50 to 59 with acute or convalescent COVID-19. In DNA form, the CDR3 reads TGTGCCAGCAGTTACTCGACGGGGTTCGAGCAGTTCTTC. Its translation: CASSYSTGFEQFF.